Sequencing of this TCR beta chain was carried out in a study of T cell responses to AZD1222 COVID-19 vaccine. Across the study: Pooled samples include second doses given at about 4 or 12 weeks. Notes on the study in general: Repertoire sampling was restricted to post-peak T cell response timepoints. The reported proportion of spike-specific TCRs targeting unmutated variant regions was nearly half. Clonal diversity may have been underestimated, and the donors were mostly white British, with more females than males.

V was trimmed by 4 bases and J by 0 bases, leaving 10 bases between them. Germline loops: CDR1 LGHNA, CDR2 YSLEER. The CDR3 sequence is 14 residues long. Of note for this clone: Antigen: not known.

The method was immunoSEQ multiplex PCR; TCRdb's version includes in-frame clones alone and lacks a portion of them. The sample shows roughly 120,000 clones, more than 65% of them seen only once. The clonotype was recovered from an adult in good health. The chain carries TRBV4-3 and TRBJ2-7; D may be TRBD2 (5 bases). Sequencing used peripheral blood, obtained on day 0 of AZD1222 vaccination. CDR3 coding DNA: TGCGCCAGCAGCCTCGACCGGGGCTCCTACGAGCAGTACTTC. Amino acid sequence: CASSLDRGSYEQYF.